This TCR beta chain originates from a study of regulatory T cells in long-lasting Graves disease. This clonotype occurred many times. According to the study, TCR beta libraries were built with iRepertoire HTBI primers and CDR3-region Arm-PCR. In the authors' methods: Overall, samples carried approximately 56 TRBV and 14 TRBJ segments. A single record per CDR3 protein comes from TCRdb applying MiXCR to the multiplex PCR reads. These V and J calls rely on TCRdb rather than the paper's analysis. The sample has a few hundred thousand distinct CDR3 sequences, 15% seen once. Time point defined: newly diagnosed GD, antithyroid drugs for less than 3 months. Making the TCR library involved RNA that had been extracted from PBMCs. This same sample was also taken into another study, of T cells in Graves' hyperthyroidism and ophthalmopathy. That study reports: Most thyroid clonotypes expanded above 0.001 appeared in blood too.

This receptor was obtained from a woman between 35 and 50 years old with Graves disease. Source: peripheral blood mononuclear cells (PBMCs), taken at new diagnosis, from a patient treated with antithyroid drugs.

This chain's CDR3 is CASSLDRTSGGYTF. The CDR3 bases are TGTGCCAGCAGCCTAGACAGGACTTCGGGGGGCTACACCTTC. The chain combines TRBV14 with TRBJ1-2; possible D gene TRBD1, 6 bases. The germline V gene encodes CDR1 SGHDN and CDR2 FVKESK. This CDR3 spans 14 amino acids. Trimming left V 4 bases short and J 8 bases short, with 17 bases between.